The text below deals with one TCR beta chain. The antigen it recognizes is unknown. Within one base of it there is no much larger clone, and no base qualities were kept. The data are from a study of cytomegalovirus exposure and HLA in healthy donors (dated 2017 in TCRdb). Looking at the study overall: An earlier analysis of roughly 500 of the donors reported more than 250 Gb of sequence data and around 110 million unique TCR beta sequences from approximately 180 million T cells. To study patterns of TCR occurrence, a later analysis re-analyzed previously published TCR beta repertoires from 666 donors and added high-resolution HLA genotyping. In a later genetic analysis, genome-wide SNP genotypes for about 60% of the 666 donors were used, and that subset was treated as a discovery cohort. A few DR-DQ haplotypes were treated as single units for association and clustering because of strong linkage in the cohort. An earlier analysis of about 620 of the donors applied high-throughput TCR beta sequencing to assess whether each TCR beta V gene segment acted as functional or pseudogenic. Both class I and class II loci were covered by HLA typing, at four-digit resolution. Typing coverage differed by locus: A, B, C, DRB1 and DQB1 were typed in about 620-640 donors, DQA1 in roughly 500, DPA1 in some 570, and DPB1 in approximately 450. The later analysis used no new phenotypic data to find candidate immune exposures, relying instead on TCR beta sequences and their occurrence across donors. Approximately 300 gigabases of sequencing data and 91 million or so unique TCR sequences made up an early release that covered 640 HLA-typed donors. Among the roughly 390 genotyped donors, 75% to 90% belonged to the genetic ancestry cluster associated with self-reported Caucasian donors. To predict cytomegalovirus infection status, the study combined high-throughput TCR immunosequencing, statistical association of individual TCRs with disease status, and machine learning. The study aimed to test whether cataloging public T cell receptors could reveal signatures of past pathogen exposure. A separate validation cohort of about 110 different subjects was used in addition to the 666-subject first cohort. Using immunosequencing, the study profiled T cell repertoires from roughly 650 subjects and related those repertoires to cytomegalovirus serostatus. Every repertoire in the discovery cohort had been generated on one and the same sequencing platform. Across 300 to 400 genotyped donors of the cohort, an average of about 220,000 unique TCR beta nucleotide sequences per donor were sequenced, and roughly 17% of those sequences were non-productive. Alongside the repertoire data, information on donor age, sex, ethnicity and CMV serostatus was compiled. The study at large found these results: Cytomegalovirus status was reported to be diagnosed by the classifier with high specificity and sensitivity in both the original and validation cohorts. The study listed 150 to 200 TCR beta chains as associated with cytomegalovirus. Correlated functional status among segregating V segments might be attributable to linkage disequilibrium, but an unknown experimental factor could not be ruled out. Compared with the 666-donor mean, donors in an Asian-associated ancestry cluster had fewer N-insertions in productive TCRs, according to a later genetic analysis. According to a later analysis, most CMV-associated TCR beta chains appeared to be HLA-restricted, and the HLA associations seemed to be driven largely by CMV exposure. A further reported finding was that TCR beta sequences accurately predicted the HLA-A and HLA-B alleles for most subjects in the first cohort. The authors suggested that the approach could potentially be extended to other disease states and immunological phenotypes. Most TCR sequences were observed very rarely across donors, whereas some public TCRs were present in many individuals. In this cohort, only TCR beta chains were sequenced, and detectable features were limited by the absence of alpha or paired-chain data. In vitro tests confirmed that a few of the cytomegalovirus-associated TCR beta chains recognize cytomegalovirus antigens. Immune exposure information for the cohort was limited to CMV serostatus. Presence/absence analyses assumed roughly uniform sequencing depth across donors, an assumption that may not hold. A later genetic analysis associated a missense DCLRE1C variant with V-gene and J-gene trimming of TCR beta chains, and an independent cohort replicated the association. HLA typing was unavailable for some donors at each locus, so association tests used only the typed subset. Several of the top co-occurrence clusters appeared to be linked to parvovirus B19, influenza, CMV and Epstein-Barr virus, according to a later analysis. Some IMGT-functional V segments, including TRBV6-2 and TRBV6-3, could not be distinguished by the 87-base-pair reads and were therefore excluded. When HLA alleles, especially DR and DQ, strongly co-occurred, TCR associations were difficult to assign to individual alleles. The sequencing pipeline was judged likely to have produced a cluster of highly shared sequence variants as a technical artifact. In an earlier analysis of about 550 of the donors, most TCR beta V segments were observed in productive rearrangements about 87% or about 30% of the time, broadly matching IMGT annotations. At a false discovery rate of 0.05, a later analysis linked 16,000 or so TCR beta sequences to specific HLA alleles. In a later analysis, HLA-associated TCR beta chains were found to be more clonally expanded and to have lower generation probabilities than equally common non-associated chains. In a later analysis, the rate of TCR association differed among HLA loci, with DRB1 alleles having the most associated TCRs and HLA-C alleles having the fewest. The earlier analysis of about 600 of the donors excluded roughly 17 rarely observed V segments, including chromosome 9 orphons, because counts were too low.

The CDR3 measures 15 amino acids from cysteine to phenylalanine. Only CDR3 DNA is held: 45 bases, read in frame from base 1. V is pruned by 3 bases and J by 3 bases, leaving 6 bases of the junction without a gene match. CDR1 and CDR2, per the germline V gene, are KGHSH and LQKENI. The library was obtained by the immunoSEQ multiplex PCR assay. For the multiplex PCR, a mixture combining 60 forward primers for TCR Vbeta segments and 13 reverse primers for TCR Jbeta segments was used. Amplification of the CDR3 region of rearranged TCR beta genes was performed with a multiplex PCR assay on genomic DNA. The Illumina HiSeq System was used to sequence the amplified TCR beta libraries as 87-base-pair reads. The study's own analysis went as follows. Across the 666 repertoires, a later analysis counted 78 million or so unique TCR beta chains, roughly 11 million of which were shared by at least two donors. A nearest-neighbor algorithm error-corrected the raw reads and collapsed the reads into unique sequences, merging closely related sequences to remove PCR and sequencing errors. To assign V, D and J gene segments, CDR3 sequences were aligned to IMGT reference sequences. Each retained sequence needed at least a six-nucleotide match to both a V gene segment and a J gene segment. A rearrangement counted as productive if the CDR3 had no stop codons and remained in frame with V and J, and every other rearrangement counted as non-productive. CDR3 was defined according to IMGT convention as the region running from the second conserved V-encoded cysteine to the conserved J-encoded phenylalanine. The earlier analysis of about 570 of the donors excluded any sequence lacking an unambiguous match to a single V gene segment. An earlier analysis of several hundred of the donors called V segments functional above 56.7% productive rearrangements and segregating when the between-donor standard deviation exceeded 5%. A statistical classification framework was developed to diagnose cytomegalovirus status using the catalog of TCR beta chain sequences. In a later analysis, TCR nucleotide sequences were compared against IMGT/GENE-DB human TR gene sequences so that V and J genes could be assigned. In a later analysis, CDR3 sequences and most-parsimonious VDJ recombination scenarios were assigned using the TCRdist pipeline. In a later analysis, each TCR beta chain was defined by its CDR3 amino acid sequence together with its V-gene family, and reads without a unique V-gene family were excluded. A later analysis removed 500 to 650 highly shared, low-generation-probability nucleotide sequences to deal with suspected cross-contamination and a sequencing artifact. For each public chain, a later analysis derived a clonal expansion index from normalized ranks of inferred template counts within each repertoire. In a later analysis, generation probabilities were computed with a VDJ recombination model fitted to out-of-frame rearrangements, and the resulting probabilities were checked against IGoR. A later analysis scored TCR-TCR, TCR-HLA and TCR-CMV co-occurrence with hypergeometric tests, applying a repertoire-size bias correction to TCR pairs. To estimate false discovery rates, a later analysis permuted the HLA or CMV assignments 20 times. In a later analysis, co-occurring TCRs were grouped with DBSCAN, and TCRdist sequence similarity was added when clustering was performed within HLA-allele-positive subsets. For co-occurrence clustering, repertoires with fewer than 30,000 or more than 120,000 public chains were excluded, along with roughly 5 repertoires with anomalous nucleotide sharing. The table was pulled from immuneACCESS by TCRdb, which kept in-frame rearrangements only. Such tables lose some clones; where checked, under half of the loss comes from unresolved V genes, and the rest has no known cause. The V and J calls and clone size are taken from that table; D and trimming were inferred from the DNA. This sample is represented by over 90,000 clones; around 81% of them were singletons. About 4.8% of the sample is held by the ten biggest clonotypes.

The cohort consisted of some 670 healthy bone marrow donors. All cohort members were sampled while nominally healthy, although unrecorded immune exposures were likely present. The donor was CMV seropositive and belonged to the group of 250 to 350 seropositive cohort members. A peripheral blood sample was collected from each donor, and TCR beta sequencing was performed on peripheral blood mononuclear cells. Genomic DNA was extracted from the blood cell samples with the Qiagen DNeasy Blood Extraction Kit. Recombination linked TRBV18 to TRBJ1-1, with 8 junctional bases fitting TRBD1. Sequenced: PBMCs. This TCR was recovered from a man in his forties in good health and CMV-seropositive. At the DNA level, the sequence is TGTGCCAGCTCACCTATCCAGGGGGCGGACACTGAAGCTTTCTTT. Translated, this gives CASSPIQGADTEAFF.